These 10 T cell receptor beta chains were sequenced from one sample in a study of blood T cell repertoires in COVID-19. Clones were sequenced by immunoSEQ multiplex PCR, and TCRdb holds only the in-frame ones, with some missing. The table has 110,000 or so clones, about 84% seen once. The sequencing sample was made of peripheral blood. These receptors came from a man aged 50 or older with acute or convalescent COVID-19.

The V gene is TRBV5-1, the J gene TRBJ1-4, with D hard to call. The ends were cut back, 5 bases at V and 0 bases at J, with 14 bases in the middle. The germline V gene encodes CDR1 SGHRS and CDR2 YFSETQ. CDR3 length: 16 amino acids. The CDR3: CASRAATLATNEKLFF. The CDR3 DNA reads as TGCGCCAGCAGGGCGGCCACCCTTGCAACTAATGAAAAACTGTTTTTT.

This chain links TRBV7-9 with TRBJ1-2, with 7 nucleotides matching TRBD1. V lost 7 bases and J lost 7; bases outside the gene matches: 9. Germline lookup yields CDR1 SEHNR and CDR2 FQNEAQ (reference sequence). The CDR3 covers 13 residues. In DNA form, the CDR3 reads TGTGCCAGCACCCGACAGGGCGGCGGTGGCTACACCTTC. It encodes CASTRQGGGGYTF.

This clone was seen a single time. This sample also contains other DNA sequences that code for the same CDR3. The genes are TRBV6-5 and TRBJ1-2, with 8 positions matching TRBD1. Germline assignment: CDR1 MNHEY and CDR2 SVGAGI. This CDR3 contains 13 residues. After removal of 5 bases from V and 8 bases from J, the junction contained 7 bases not matched to a gene. The CDR3 sequence: CASSRGQGGGYTF. CDR3 sequence (DNA): TGTGCCAGCAGTCGAGGACAGGGAGGGGGCTACACCTTC.

The chain recombines TRBV6-5 with TRBJ2-1; TRBD1 matches 7 bases. The germline CDR1 and CDR2 sequences are MNHEY and SVGAGI. The CDR3 has 14 residues. Trimming at V came to 2 bases and at J to 5 bases, leaving 3 bases not matched to a gene. Here the CDR3 reads CASSYGTANNEQFF. The CDR3 DNA sequence: TGTGCCAGCAGTTACGGGACAGCCAACAATGAGCAGTTCTTC.

The rearrangement joins TRBV18 to TRBJ1-2; 7 nucleotides align to TRBD1. The CDR3 spans 13 residues. Germline V gene lookup returns CDR1 KGHSH and CDR2 LQKENI. After removal of 1 base from V and 7 bases from J, the junction contained 3 bases not matched to a gene. CDR3 nucleotide sequence: TGTGCCAGCTCACCACGGGACAGTAGTGGCTACACCTTC. Translated: CASSPRDSSGYTF.

The chain couples TRBV18 to TRBJ2-1, with 7 bases that match TRBD1. The V and J ends lost 5 bases and 8 bases, in that order; junction bases with no gene match: 0. This CDR3 is 11 amino acids long. Germline V lookup: CDR1 KGHSH, CDR2 LQKENI. Here the CDR3 reads CASSTGDEQFF. As DNA, the CDR3 is TGTGCCAGCTCAACAGGGGATGAGCAGTTCTTC. The variable domain in full, completed from reference TRBV18 and TRBJ2-1, reads NAGVMQNPRHLVRRRGQEARLRCSPMKGHSHVYWYRQLPEEGLKFMVYLQKENIIDESGMPKERFSAEFPKEGPSILRIQQVVRGDSAAYFCASSTGDEQFFGPGTRLTVL.

The chain is built from TRBV19 and TRBJ2-2; D possibly corresponds to TRBD1 (6 bases). The CDR3 is made up of 14 amino acids. With 6 bases removed from V and 5 bases from J, the gap between germline ends came to 13 bases. CDR1 is LNHDA, CDR2 SQIVND, per germline (reference sequence). CDR3 protein: CASRSTGLTGELFF. For the CDR3, the DNA is TGTGCCAGTAGGTCAACAGGGTTAACCGGGGAGCTGTTTTTT.

In its sample, this clone was seen a few times. The V and J genes are TRBV6-5 and TRBJ2-7; a possible D gene is TRBD1 (5 bases). With 0 bases removed from V and 1 base from J, the gap between germline ends came to 10 bases. CDR3 length: 15 residues. Germline V gene lookup returns CDR1 MNHEY and CDR2 SVGAGI. The CDR3 DNA is TGTGCCAGCAGTTACTCGGCAGGGAAGTCCTACGAGCAGTACTTC. Translated, it gives CASSYSAGKSYEQYF.

The CDR3 coding sequence is TGTGCCAGCGCGGAAGGGGGCTCCGGAAACACCATATATTTT. This sequence encodes CASAEGGSGNTIYF. The chain is built from TRBV9 and TRBJ1-3; 7 nucleotides match TRBD1. The CDR3 covers 14 residues. V dropped 7 bases and J dropped 4; count of bases not matched to a gene: 8. Germline assignment: CDR1 SGDLS and CDR2 YYNGEE.

The V and J genes are TRBV3-1 (or the pseudogene TRBV3-2) and TRBJ1-2; D is unclear. The length of the CDR3 is 13 residues. Per germline, CDR1 LGHDT and CDR2 YNNKEL (reference sequence). The V and J ends lost 3 bases and 4 bases respectively, with 9 bases between them. The CDR3 DNA follows: TGTGCCAGCAGCCAGGTCCGGAGCTATGGCTACACCTTC. Its translation is CASSQVRSYGYTF.